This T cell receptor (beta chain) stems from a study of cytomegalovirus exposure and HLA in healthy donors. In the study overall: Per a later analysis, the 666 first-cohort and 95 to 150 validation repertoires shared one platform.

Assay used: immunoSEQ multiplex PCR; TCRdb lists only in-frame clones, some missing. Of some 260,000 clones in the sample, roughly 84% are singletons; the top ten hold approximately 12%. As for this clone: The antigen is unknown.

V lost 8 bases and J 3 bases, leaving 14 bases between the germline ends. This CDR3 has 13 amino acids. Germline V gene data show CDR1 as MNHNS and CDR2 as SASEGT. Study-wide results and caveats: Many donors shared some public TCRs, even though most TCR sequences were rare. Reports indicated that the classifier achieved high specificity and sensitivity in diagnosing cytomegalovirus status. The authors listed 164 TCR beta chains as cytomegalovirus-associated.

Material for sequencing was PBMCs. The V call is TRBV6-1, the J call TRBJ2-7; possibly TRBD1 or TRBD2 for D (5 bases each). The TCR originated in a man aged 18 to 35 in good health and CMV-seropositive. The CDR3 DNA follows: TGTGCCAGCCGATGGGGGAGTTACTACGAGCAGTACTTC. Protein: CASRWGSYYEQYF.